Listed below are T cell receptor beta chains from one sample, sequenced in a study of OX40 agonist ivuxolimab in advanced cancers. Repertoires were generated with immunoSEQ multiplex PCR, while TCRdb's copy carries only in-frame clones and drops some. Of about 60,000 clones in the sample, 85% were seen once. Sequenced here: CD4+ or CD8+ T cells sorted from blood, sampled in a trial of the OX40 agonist ivuxolimab. These receptors all come from an adult with an advanced solid tumor such as melanoma, head and neck, liver or kidney cancer. Both conserved end residues are part of each CDR3. D genes are given only for firm matches. Part of the rows lack a size; the others show once, few, many or a class for expanded clones.

abundance: .; v_gene: TRBV7-7; j_gene: TRBJ2-2; d_gene: .; CDR3nt: TGTGCCAGCAGCTTAGACCCTCCAGCGGTCGGCACCGGGGAGCTGTTTTTT; CDR3aa: CASSLDPPAVGTGELFF
abundance: .; v_gene: TRBV6-6; j_gene: TRBJ1-1; d_gene: TRBD1; CDR3nt: TGTGCCAGCGCCGACAGGGGTAGGGGGAACACTGAAGCTTTCTTT; CDR3aa: CASADRGRGNTEAFF
abundance: once; v_gene: TRBV4-1; j_gene: TRBJ1-5; d_gene: TRBD1; CDR3nt: TGCGCCAGCCGCCCGGGACAGGGGATCAATCAGCCCCAGCATTTT; CDR3aa: CASRPGQGINQPQHF
abundance: few; v_gene: TRBV27; j_gene: TRBJ2-3; d_gene: .; CDR3nt: TGTGCCAGCAGTTTATTAATGGGGGCACGCGGCACAGATACGCAGTATTTT; CDR3aa: CASSLLMGARGTDTQYF
abundance: .; v_gene: TRBV19; j_gene: TRBJ1-6; d_gene: .; CDR3nt: TGTGCCAGTAGTATAGATCGGCCGGACCAGTTTAACTATAATTCACCCCTCCACTTT; CDR3aa: CASSIDRPDQFNYNSPLHF
abundance: .; v_gene: TRBV28; j_gene: TRBJ2-5; d_gene: TRBD2; CDR3nt: TGTGCCAGCAGTTTGGGGACTAGCGGGAGCGTGGAGACCCAGTACTTC; CDR3aa: CASSLGTSGSVETQYF
abundance: .; v_gene: TRBV30; j_gene: TRBJ1-1; d_gene: .; CDR3nt: TGTGCCTGGACCCGACAGGAGGGGAGCACTGAAGCTTTCTTT; CDR3aa: CAWTRQEGSTEAFF
abundance: .; v_gene: TRBV9; j_gene: TRBJ2-5; d_gene: .; CDR3nt: TGTGCCAGCAGTTCTGGGATGGACGAGACCCAGTACTTC; CDR3aa: CASSSGMDETQYF
abundance: .; v_gene: TRBV7-3; j_gene: TRBJ2-5; d_gene: .; CDR3nt: TGTGCCAGCAGCTCAAAGGGGGGCGGGATCCAAGAGACCCAGTACTTC; CDR3aa: CASSSKGGGIQETQYF
abundance: once; v_gene: TRBV19; j_gene: TRBJ1-5; d_gene: TRBD1; CDR3nt: TGTGCCAGTAGTATCCTCCCCGGGACAGGGGACAATCAGCCCCAGCATTTT; CDR3aa: CASSILPGTGDNQPQHF
abundance: .; v_gene: TRBV4-3; j_gene: TRBJ2-5; d_gene: .; CDR3nt: TGCGCCAGCAGCCAGGATAGGCCGGAGACCCAGTACTTC; CDR3aa: CASSQDRPETQYF
abundance: .; v_gene: TRBV7-3; j_gene: TRBJ2-2; d_gene: .; CDR3nt: TGTGCCAGCAGCCCAACGGGGAACGGGGAGCTGTTTTTT; CDR3aa: CASSPTGNGELFF
abundance: .; v_gene: TRBV6-1; j_gene: TRBJ1-2; d_gene: TRBD1; CDR3nt: TGTGCCAGCAGGGAGGGGGCCCGCTATGGCTACACCTTC; CDR3aa: CASREGARYGYTF
abundance: .; v_gene: TRBV11-2; j_gene: TRBJ1-1; d_gene: .; CDR3nt: TGTGCCAGCAGCTCCACGGTAGGGTACACTGAAGCTTTCTTT; CDR3aa: CASSSTVGYTEAFF
abundance: .; v_gene: TRBV7-8; j_gene: TRBJ2-1; d_gene: .; CDR3nt: TGTGCCAGCAGCTTAGGACCTTACAATGAGCAGTTCTTC; CDR3aa: CASSLGPYNEQFF
abundance: once; v_gene: TRBV2; j_gene: TRBJ1-1; d_gene: TRBD1; CDR3nt: TGTGCCAGTGGCCCAGGGGGCAGGACTGAAGCTTTCTTT; CDR3aa: CASGPGGRTEAFF
abundance: .; v_gene: TRBV14; j_gene: TRBJ2-7; d_gene: TRBD1; CDR3nt: TGTGCCAGCAGCCTAACCGGGACAGGGAGTTCGGAGTACTTC; CDR3aa: CASSLTGTGSSEYF
abundance: .; v_gene: TRBV6-6; j_gene: TRBJ1-1; d_gene: .; CDR3nt: TGTGCCAGCAAAACTACAGGAGATCACACTGAAGCTTTCTTT; CDR3aa: CASKTTGDHTEAFF
abundance: once; v_gene: TRBV11-2; j_gene: TRBJ2-7; d_gene: TRBD2; CDR3nt: TGTGCCAGCAGCTTAGCAGGACTAGCGTTGTACGAGCAGTACTTC; CDR3aa: CASSLAGLALYEQYF
abundance: .; v_gene: TRBV11-2; j_gene: TRBJ2-7; d_gene: .; CDR3nt: TGTGCCAGCAGCTTAGACGTCGGGGGAATCAACGAGCAGTACTTC; CDR3aa: CASSLDVGGINEQYF
abundance: .; v_gene: TRBV5-4; j_gene: TRBJ2-1; d_gene: TRBD1; CDR3nt: TGTGCCAGCAGCATGCGAGGGGGCGAGGGTGAGCAGTTCTTC; CDR3aa: CASSMRGGEGEQFF
abundance: .; v_gene: TRBV2; j_gene: TRBJ1-2; d_gene: .; CDR3nt: TGTGCCAGCAGTGTCGCGGAGGGAAGTAATTATGGCTACACCTTC; CDR3aa: CASSVAEGSNYGYTF
abundance: .; v_gene: TRBV6-1; j_gene: TRBJ2-1; d_gene: .; CDR3nt: TGTGCCCACCGAGGTGGGGGAGGTGAGCAGTTCTTC; CDR3aa: CAHRGGGGEQFF
abundance: .; v_gene: TRBV4-2; j_gene: TRBJ1-1; d_gene: .; CDR3nt: TGTGCCAGCAGCTTTGGTGGGCCGAGGACTGAAGCTTTCTTT; CDR3aa: CASSFGGPRTEAFF
abundance: .; v_gene: TRBV19; j_gene: TRBJ1-5; d_gene: .; CDR3nt: TGTGCCAGTAGTATGGGCAGGGCGAACCAGCCCCAGCATTTT; CDR3aa: CASSMGRANQPQHF
abundance: .; v_gene: TRBV18; j_gene: TRBJ1-1; d_gene: .; CDR3nt: TGTGCCAGCTCACCCAGGACAGACATGAACACTGAAGCTTTCTTT; CDR3aa: CASSPRTDMNTEAFF
abundance: .; v_gene: TRBV30; j_gene: TRBJ2-5; d_gene: .; CDR3nt: TGTGCCTGGAAACAGGACGGGGAGACCCAGTACTTC; CDR3aa: CAWKQDGETQYF
abundance: .; v_gene: TRBV5-6; j_gene: TRBJ1-3; d_gene: .; CDR3nt: TGTGCCAGCAGCTTGGAGGGTTCTGGAAACACCATATATTTT; CDR3aa: CASSLEGSGNTIYF
abundance: .; v_gene: TRBV4-3; j_gene: TRBJ1-1; d_gene: TRBD1; CDR3nt: TGCGCCAGCAGCCAATTTGTCTCGGGACAGCAGAACACTGAAGCTTTCTTT; CDR3aa: CASSQFVSGQQNTEAFF
abundance: .; v_gene: TRBV11-2; j_gene: TRBJ1-2; d_gene: .; CDR3nt: TGTGCCAGCAGCCTTGGAAACGGAAACTATGGCTACACCTTC; CDR3aa: CASSLGNGNYGYTF